A single sample gave rise to the 28 T cell receptor beta chains below, sequenced in a study of patients and donors after allogeneic stem cell transplantation. TCRdb recomputed calls from the RT-PCR reads with MiXCR, one row per CDR3 protein. This table holds about 160,000 distinct CDR3 sequences, roughly 35% found once. Specimen: blood, either unsorted or a sorted T cell fraction (not recorded which). These receptor sequences come from a human donor who was either an allogeneic HSCT recipient or a stem cell or donor lymphocyte infusion donor (not recorded which). It is not recorded whose cells these are; they may come from a transplant donor.

On this clonotype: A much larger clonotype is one base distant, so this may be a read error. The rearrangement joins TRBV27 to TRBJ2-5; 8 nucleotides match TRBD2. Trimming cost V 2 bases and J 13 bases; bases outside gene matches: 12. Germline V CDR1 and CDR2: MNHEY, SMNVEV (reference sequence). This CDR3 region has 14 residues. The CDR3 region has the DNA TGTGCCAGCAGTTTAACGGCGGGGGGCCGACCATCGTACTTC. Its protein is CASSLTAGGRPSYF.

In its sample, this clonotype was seen a few times. The chain is built from TRBV12-3 or TRBV12-4 and TRBJ2-3; D unclear. Trimming pared 6 bases from V and 2 bases from J, leaving 3 bases between. The CDR3 loop spans 11 amino acids. The CDR3 DNA reads TGTGCCAGCAGGCTCACAGATACGCAGTATTTT. Amino acids: CASRLTDTQYF.

The sample holds a few counts of this clonotype. The chain links TRBV21-1 to TRBJ2-5. TRBV21-1 represents a pseudogene. The CDR3 is made up of 10 amino acids. The CDR3 DNA reads TGTGCCAGCAGCACACAGACCCAGTACTTC. It specifies CASSTQTQYF.

The V call is TRBV12-3 or TRBV12-4, the J call TRBJ1-5; tentatively, D is TRBD1 (6 bases). V was clipped by 7 bases and J by 3 bases, with 22 bases between them. This CDR3 has 17 amino acids. The CDR3 sequence: CASTLWGLVGHNQPQHF. The CDR3 DNA is TGTGCCAGCACCCTATGGGGTTTGGTGGGACACAATCAGCCCCAGCATTTT.

This clonotype was seen a few times. The genes are TRBV12-3 or TRBV12-4 and TRBJ1-5, with 8 nucleotides matching TRBD1. The CDR3 is 15 residues long. Germline trimming cut 2 bases from V and 4 bases from J; bases unmatched to any gene: 4. CDR3 DNA sequence: TGTGCCAGCAGTTTAATTTGGACAGGGAATCAGCCCCAGCATTTT. Translated, it gives CASSLIWTGNQPQHF.

The rearrangement links TRBV28 to TRBJ1-6; D possibly corresponds to TRBD1 (5 bases). Deletions cut 5 bases from V and 5 bases from J, with 10 bases between. Germline loops: CDR1 MDHEN, CDR2 SYDVKM. The CDR3 length is 14 residues. The CDR3 sequence: CASSPGGNNSPLHF. CDR3 sequence (DNA): TGTGCCAGCAGTCCTGGGGGAAATAATTCACCCCTCCACTTT.

The chain employs TRBV4-3 and TRBJ1-3, with D uncertain. CDR3 length: 16 residues. Looked up from germline, CDR1 is LGHNA and CDR2 is YSLEER. V was clipped by 0 bases and J by 0 bases, with 9 bases between them. CDR3 sequence: CASSQDLGSSGNTIYF. The DNA for the CDR3 is TGCGCCAGCAGCCAAGATTTAGGATCCTCTGGAAACACCATATATTTT.

The chain uses TRBV7-9 and TRBJ1-2, with TRBD1 as a possible D gene (5 bases). Trimming left V 1 base short and J 3 bases short, with 12 bases between. The V gene's germline CDR1 is SEHNR and CDR2 FQNEAQ (reference sequence). This CDR3 contains 15 residues. CDR3 coding DNA: TGTGCCAGCAGCTTAGGGGTCAGGGAAGACTATGGCTACACCTTC. It yields the protein CASSLGVREDYGYTF.

The sample holds a few counts of this clonotype. V gene TRBV20-1 combines with J gene TRBJ2-3; 7 bases map to TRBD1. The CDR3 has 14 amino acids. From germline, CDR1 is DFQATT and CDR2 SNEGSKA (reference sequence). Trimming took 6 bases from V and 0 from J; bases not matched to a gene: 6. The CDR3 sequence: CSAPDRFSTDTQYF. CDR3 bases: TGCAGTGCCCCGGACAGGTTTAGCACAGATACGCAGTATTTT.

The chain is built from TRBV12-3 or TRBV12-4 and TRBJ1-1; TRBD1 matches 12 bases. J lost 6 bases, V lost 5 bases, and 10 bases had no gene match. CDR3 length: 16 residues. CDR3 amino acids: CASSTAGQGAFPEAFF. The DNA for the CDR3 is TGTGCCAGCAGTACCGCGGGACAGGGGGCTTTCCCTGAAGCTTTCTTT.

V gene TRBV6-5 combines with J gene TRBJ1-1, with a weak D call TRBD1 (6 bases). The CDR3 consists of 13 residues. Germline CDR1 is MNHEY and CDR2 is SVGAGI. Between the trimmed V and J ends, which lost 2 bases and 7 bases, there was a span of 11 bases. In DNA form, the CDR3 reads TGTGCCAGCAGTTACCGTCAGGGGATTGAAGCTTTCTTT. It codes for CASSYRQGIEAFF.

This chain links TRBV12-3 or TRBV12-4 with TRBJ1-1, with D unresolved. V dropped 4 bases and J dropped 6 bases, with 9 bases sitting between them. CDR3 length: 12 amino acids. The CDR3 sequence: CASSSASPEAFF. DNA of the CDR3: TGTGCCAGCAGTTCCGCGTCCCCTGAAGCTTTCTTT.

V gene TRBV7-3 combines with J gene TRBJ2-5; 9 bases are shared with TRBD2. The CDR3 spans 15 residues. J gave up 5 bases and V 0 bases, and 4 bases lay outside the gene matches. The germline V gene encodes CDR1 SGHTA and CDR2 FQGTGA. CDR3: CASSLTGLAGETQYF. Written as DNA, the CDR3 is TGTGCCAGCAGCTTAACGGGACTAGCTGGCGAGACCCAGTACTTC.

This chain links TRBV6-5 with TRBJ1-2, with D possibly TRBD1 on 5 matching bases. This CDR3 has 13 amino acids. Trimming removed 6 bases from V and 12 bases from J, with 20 bases in between. Germline assignment: CDR1 MNHEY and CDR2 SVGAGI. The CDR3 region is CASSSEFGGSNTF. The CDR3 DNA sequence: TGTGCCAGCAGCTCAGAATTCGGGGGGAGTAACACCTTC.

This clonotype was seen a few times. V and J are TRBV7-9 and TRBJ1-1; D remains unclear. Germline V lookup: CDR1 SEHNR, CDR2 FQNEAQ (reference sequence). This CDR3 is built from 10 residues. The V end lost 8 bases, the J end lost 5 bases, and 6 bases lay between the germline ends. This CDR3 reads CASQLTEAFF. CDR3 in DNA: TGTGCCAGCCAGCTAACTGAAGCTTTCTTT.

There are a few counts of this clonotype. DNA for the CDR3: TGTGCCACCAGCAGAGTCGGATCCAGCAATCAGCCCCAGCATTTT. This translates into CATSRVGSSNQPQHF. This rearrangement joins TRBV15 to TRBJ1-5; D is undetermined. Germline CDR1 is LNHNV and CDR2 is YYDKDF (reference sequence). There are 15 residues in the CDR3. The V end was cut by 1 base, the J end by 1 base, with 8 bases between.

This clonotype has a handful of counts. The chain has TRBV5-1 and TRBJ1-5, with unresolved D. The CDR3 consists of 13 residues. Germline lookup yields CDR1 SGHRS and CDR2 YFSETQ. The V end lost 0 bases, the J end lost 6 bases, and 7 bases lay between the germline ends. The CDR3 is CASSLAWGQPQHF. The CDR3 DNA sequence: TGCGCCAGCAGCTTGGCCTGGGGTCAGCCCCAGCATTTT. Using reference TRBV5-1 and TRBJ1-5 for the parts outside the CDR3, the full variable domain is KAGVTQTPRYLIKTRGQQVTLSCSPISGHRSVSWYQQTPGQGLQFLFEYFSETQRNKGNFPGRFSGRQFSNSRSEMNVSTLELGDSALYLCASSLAWGQPQHFGDGTRLSIL.

The chain carries TRBV6-5 and TRBJ1-1; 12 nucleotides align to TRBD1. This CDR3 has 18 residues. The germline gives CDR1 MNHEY, CDR2 SVGAGI. V lost 0 bases and J lost 4; bases outside the gene matches: 9. This CDR3 is CASSYSYGTGGRATEAFF. CDR3 DNA sequence: TGTGCCAGCAGTTACTCGTATGGGACAGGGGGCAGGGCCACTGAAGCTTTCTTT.

The chain recombines TRBV2 with TRBJ1-3; D gene unclear. The CDR3 extends over 12 amino acids. CDR1 SNHLY and CDR2 FYNNEI come from the germline V gene. Trimming removed 10 bases at V and 4 bases at J, with 11 bases between. Here the CDR3 DNA reads TGTGCCACTCTACGGACGGGAAACACCATATATTTT. Translating gives CATLRTGNTIYF.

This rearrangement joins TRBV20-1 to TRBJ1-5; D gene uncertain. Trimming removed 2 bases from V and 6 bases from J, with 5 bases in between. This CDR3 is 11 amino acids long. CDR1 is DFQATT and CDR2 is SNEGSKA in the germline V gene (reference sequence). As DNA, the CDR3 is TGCAGTGCTAGAATGGGTCAGCCCCAGCATTTT. Translation: CSARMGQPQHF.

The chain employs TRBV6-6 and TRBJ2-2; no clear D. The CDR3 is 12 amino acids. Germline V CDR1 and CDR2: MNHNY, SVGAGI (reference sequence). The V gene lost 8 bases and the J gene lost 6 bases, with 10 bases spanning the gap. The CDR3 DNA reads TGTGCCAGCGTTCCCAATCCCGGGGAGCTGTTTTTT. As protein: CASVPNPGELFF.

The chain employs TRBV3-1 and TRBJ1-6; D is undetermined. Trimming took off 0 bases at V and 9 bases at J, with 9 bases between the two ends. CDR1 is LGHDT and CDR2 is YNNKEL in the germline V gene (reference sequence). The CDR3 extends over 14 amino acids. CDR3: CASSQDPVGSPLHF. The DNA for the CDR3 is TGTGCCAGCAGCCAAGATCCAGTAGGTTCACCCCTCCACTTT.

The rearrangement joins TRBV20-1 to TRBJ1-5; D is unresolved. The CDR3 has 15 amino acids. V lost 3 bases to trimming and J lost 1 base, with 13 bases between them. Germline V gene sequence: CDR1 DFQATT, CDR2 SNEGSKA (reference sequence). This CDR3 reads CSASPGLGSNQPQHF. The CDR3 bases are TGCAGTGCTAGCCCCGGACTTGGGAGCAATCAGCCCCAGCATTTT.

This clonotype has a count of ten or more. J is TRBJ1-2 and V is TRBV5-1; tentative D call: TRBD1 (5 bases). Trimming took off 4 bases at V and 4 bases at J, with 8 bases between the two ends. Germline values: CDR1 SGHRS, CDR2 YFSETQ. The CDR3 is 12 amino acids. In DNA, the CDR3 is TGCGCCAGCAGCAGCCAGGGCTATGGCTACACCTTC. Translating it yields CASSSQGYGYTF.

This sequence joins TRBV28 and TRBJ2-5, with no clear D. CDR3 length: 11 residues. V shed 8 bases and J shed 1 base, with 5 bases lying between them. Looked up from germline, CDR1 is MDHEN and CDR2 is SYDVKM. The CDR3 nucleotides are TGTGCCAGCCAGCGCCAAGAGACCCAGTACTTC. It yields the protein CASQRQETQYF. Full variable domain (rest looked up from reference TRBV28 and TRBJ2-5): DVKVTQSSRYLVKRTGEKVFLECVQDMDHENMFWYRQDPGLGLRLIYFSYDVKMKEKGDIPEGYSVSREKKERFSLILESASTNQTSMYLCASQRQETQYFGPGTRLLVL.

This clonotype appeared a few times. The V and J genes are TRBV27 and TRBJ2-2, with 7 bases lining up with TRBD1. CDR3 length equals 16 residues. Germline V lookup: CDR1 MNHEY, CDR2 SMNVEV (reference sequence). The ends lost 7 bases at V and 4 bases at J; junction bases unmatched: 12. The CDR3 DNA follows: TGTGCCAGCACCCGGGTAGGGGGCAGAGGCACCGGGGAGCTGTTTTTT. It translates to CASTRVGGRGTGELFF.

The rearrangement links TRBV28 to TRBJ1-1; D remains unclear. Between the trimmed V and J ends, which lost 6 bases and 0 bases, there was a span of 17 bases. Germline V CDR1 and CDR2: MDHEN, SYDVKM. The CDR3 totals 16 residues. CDR3 coding DNA: TGTGCCAGCAGCCACTTGAATTTAGGCTTGAACACTGAAGCTTTCTTT. Translating gives CASSHLNLGLNTEAFF.

This clonotype was detected a few times. The rearrangement uses TRBV7-2 and TRBJ2-1; D unclear. V lost 3 bases and J lost 3, with 9 bases in between. Germline CDR1 reads SGHTA; CDR2 reads FQGNSA. The CDR3 loop spans 14 amino acids. The CDR3 sequence is CASSFQNIYNEQFF. CDR3 DNA sequence: TGTGCCAGCAGCTTCCAGAACATCTACAATGAGCAGTTCTTC.